This T cell receptor (beta chain) was retrieved from a study of identifying expanded T cells in peripheral blood. Study-level findings and limits: Variance in clone template counts between roughly two-week samples significantly increased with total template count across all healthy donors.

Germline lookup yields CDR1 MNHEY and CDR2 SMNVEV (reference sequence). V was trimmed by 2 bases and J by 0 bases, leaving 13 bases between them. The CDR3 length is 16 residues. In regard to this clone: Its antigen is currently unknown.

Healthy donors had no documented immune events, such as infections, while sampled. Sequencing was performed with immunoSEQ multiplex PCR; in TCRdb, only in-frame clones are kept and a portion is missing. The repertoire holds approximately 130,000 clones, with more than 75% as singletons. The source is a person between 18 and 75 years old in good health. V gene TRBV27 combines with J gene TRBJ1-2; D is ambiguous. The sequencing input was blood. For the CDR3, the DNA is TGTGCCAGCAGTTTAGATAGGGCAACAGCTAACTATGGCTACACCTTC. Its translation is CASSLDRATANYGYTF.